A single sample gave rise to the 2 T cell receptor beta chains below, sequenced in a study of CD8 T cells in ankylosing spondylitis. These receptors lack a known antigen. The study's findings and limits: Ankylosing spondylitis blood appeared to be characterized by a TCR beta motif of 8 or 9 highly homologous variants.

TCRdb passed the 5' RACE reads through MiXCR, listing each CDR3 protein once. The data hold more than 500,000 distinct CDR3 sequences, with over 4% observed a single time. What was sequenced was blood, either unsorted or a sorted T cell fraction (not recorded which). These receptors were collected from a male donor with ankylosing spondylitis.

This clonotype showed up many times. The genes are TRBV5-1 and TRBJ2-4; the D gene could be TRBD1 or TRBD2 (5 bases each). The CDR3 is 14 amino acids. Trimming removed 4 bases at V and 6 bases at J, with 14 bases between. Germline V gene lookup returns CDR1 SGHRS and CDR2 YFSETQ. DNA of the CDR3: TGCGCCAGCAGCCTCCTCGGGGCGGGAAACATTCAGTACTTC. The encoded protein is CASSLLGAGNIQYF.

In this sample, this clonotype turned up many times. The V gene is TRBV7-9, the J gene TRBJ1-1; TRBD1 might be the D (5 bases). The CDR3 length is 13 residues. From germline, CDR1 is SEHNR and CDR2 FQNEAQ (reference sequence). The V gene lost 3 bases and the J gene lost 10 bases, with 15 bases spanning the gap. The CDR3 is CASSFDSFRGAFF. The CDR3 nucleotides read TGTGCCAGCAGCTTCGACAGTTTCCGAGGAGCTTTCTTT.